One sample yielded the 5 T cell receptor beta chains listed below, sequenced in a study of control samples from healthy donors and cancer patients. Using immunoSEQ multiplex PCR, the repertoire was profiled, and TCRdb retains in-frame clones only, with some absent. Among under 140,000 clones listed, approximately 90% were seen once. Sequenced input: PBMCs. These TCRs come from a woman between 55 and 75 years old with lung cancer.

The V and J genes are TRBV3-1 (or the pseudogene TRBV3-2) and TRBJ1-6; weak D call: TRBD1 (6 bases). Germline assignment: CDR1 LGHDT and CDR2 YNNKEL (reference sequence). V lost 4 bases and J 9 bases, leaving 10 bases between the germline ends. This CDR3 is 13 amino acids long. For the CDR3, the DNA is TGTGCCAGCAGCCTGACAGGACGTTCACCCCTCCACTTT. The encoded protein is CASSLTGRSPLHF.

This clone was recorded once. The rearrangement uses TRBV2 and TRBJ1-4; 7 positions match TRBD1. This CDR3 region has 15 residues. V was clipped by 2 bases and J by 7 bases; unmatched bases: 7. In germline, CDR1 is SNHLY, CDR2 FYNNEI. The CDR3: CASSEYGGTVEKLFF. The CDR3 DNA reads TGTGCCAGCAGTGAATATGGGGGGACAGTTGAAAAACTGTTTTTT.

The rearrangement uses TRBV21-1 and TRBJ1-6. TRBV21-1 is flagged as a pseudogene. This CDR3 comprises 20 residues. CDR3 residues: CASSRRPRTVEFSYNSPLHF. CDR3 DNA: TGTGCCAGCAGCAGAAGGCCCCGGACGGTGGAATTCTCCTATAATTCACCCCTCCACTTT.

This chain links TRBV5-4 with TRBJ2-2; TRBD2 matches at 7 bases. CDR3 size: 16 residues. The V and J ends lost 2 bases and 7 bases, in that order; junction bases with no gene match: 11. The germline V gene encodes CDR1 SGHNT and CDR2 YYREEE (reference sequence). CDR3 region: CASSFQAGTADGELFF. CDR3 sequence (DNA): TGTGCCAGCAGCTTTCAAGCGGGGACGGCAGACGGGGAGCTGTTTTTT.

This clone was detected only once. The V and J genes are TRBV30 and TRBJ2-1; 14 bases fit TRBD2. CDR3 length: 15 amino acids. Germline lookup yields CDR1 GTSNPN and CDR2 SVGIG (reference sequence). V lost 2 bases and J lost 6; bases outside the gene matches: 3. The CDR3 coding sequence is TGTGCCTGGAGTCATGGGACTAGCGGGAGCAATGAGCAGTTCTTC. Protein: CAWSHGTSGSNEQFF.